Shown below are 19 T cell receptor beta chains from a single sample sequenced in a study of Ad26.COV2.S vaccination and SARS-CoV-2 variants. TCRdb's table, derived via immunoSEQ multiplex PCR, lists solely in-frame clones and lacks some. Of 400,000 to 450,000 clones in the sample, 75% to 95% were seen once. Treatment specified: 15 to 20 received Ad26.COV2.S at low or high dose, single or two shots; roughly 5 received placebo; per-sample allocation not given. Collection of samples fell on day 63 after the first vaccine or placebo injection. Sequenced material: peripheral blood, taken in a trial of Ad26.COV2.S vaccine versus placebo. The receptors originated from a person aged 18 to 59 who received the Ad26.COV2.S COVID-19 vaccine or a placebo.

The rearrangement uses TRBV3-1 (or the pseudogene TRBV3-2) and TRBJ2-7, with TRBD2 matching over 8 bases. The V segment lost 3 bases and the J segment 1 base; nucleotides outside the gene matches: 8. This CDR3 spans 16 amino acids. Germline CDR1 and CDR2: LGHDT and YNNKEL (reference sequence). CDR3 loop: CASSQQAGAASYEQYF. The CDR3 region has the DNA TGTGCCAGCAGCCAGCAAGCGGGAGCGGCGTCCTACGAGCAGTACTTC.

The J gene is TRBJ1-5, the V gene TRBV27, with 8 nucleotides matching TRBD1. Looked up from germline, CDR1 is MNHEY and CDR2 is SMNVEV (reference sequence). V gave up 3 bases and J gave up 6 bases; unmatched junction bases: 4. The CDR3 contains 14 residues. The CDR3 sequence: CASSLTGEGQPQHF. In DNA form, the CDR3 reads TGTGCCAGCAGTTTGACAGGGGAGGGTCAGCCCCAGCATTTT.

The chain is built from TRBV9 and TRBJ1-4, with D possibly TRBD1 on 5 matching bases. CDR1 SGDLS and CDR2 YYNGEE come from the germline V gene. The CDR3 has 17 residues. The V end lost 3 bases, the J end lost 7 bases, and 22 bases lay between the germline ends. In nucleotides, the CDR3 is TGTGCCAGCAGCGGAGGGGTGACACCCCCTAATGGTGAAAAACTGTTTTTT. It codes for CASSGGVTPPNGEKLFF.

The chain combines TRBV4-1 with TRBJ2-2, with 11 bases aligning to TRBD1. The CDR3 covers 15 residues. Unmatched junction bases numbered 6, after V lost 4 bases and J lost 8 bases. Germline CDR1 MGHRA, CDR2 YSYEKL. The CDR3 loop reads CASSPGTGGVGELFF. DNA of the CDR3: TGCGCCAGCAGCCCTGGGACAGGGGGGGTGGGGGAGCTGTTTTTT.

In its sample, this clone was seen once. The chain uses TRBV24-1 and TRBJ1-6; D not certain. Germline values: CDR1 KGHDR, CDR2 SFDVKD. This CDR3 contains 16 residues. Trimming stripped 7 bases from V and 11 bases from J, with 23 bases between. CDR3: CATRTTWAGCVPPLHF. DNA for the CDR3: TGTGCCACCAGAACAACCTGGGCAGGATGTGTACCACCCCTCCACTTT.

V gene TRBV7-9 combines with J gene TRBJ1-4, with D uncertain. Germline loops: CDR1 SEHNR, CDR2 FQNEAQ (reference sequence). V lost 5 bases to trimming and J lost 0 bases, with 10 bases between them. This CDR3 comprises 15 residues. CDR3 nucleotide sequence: TGTGCCAGCAGCCTACGCGCTGCAACTAATGAAAAACTGTTTTTT. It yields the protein CASSLRAATNEKLFF.

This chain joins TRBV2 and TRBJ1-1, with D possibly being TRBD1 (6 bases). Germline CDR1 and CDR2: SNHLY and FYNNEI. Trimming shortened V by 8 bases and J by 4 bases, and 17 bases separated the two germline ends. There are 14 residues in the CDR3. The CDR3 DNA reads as TGTGCCAGCTCGAGACGGGGGCAGGCCACTGAAGCTTTCTTT. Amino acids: CASSRRGQATEAFF.

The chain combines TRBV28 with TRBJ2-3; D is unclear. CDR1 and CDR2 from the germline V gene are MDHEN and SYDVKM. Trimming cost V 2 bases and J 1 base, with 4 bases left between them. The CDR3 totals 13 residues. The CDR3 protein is CASSLLRTDTQYF. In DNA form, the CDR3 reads TGTGCCAGCAGTTTACTCCGCACAGATACGCAGTATTTT.

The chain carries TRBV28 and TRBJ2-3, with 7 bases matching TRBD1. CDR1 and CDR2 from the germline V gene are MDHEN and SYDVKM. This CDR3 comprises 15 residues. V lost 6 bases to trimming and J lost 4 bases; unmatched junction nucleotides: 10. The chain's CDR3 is CASSRDREFADTQYF. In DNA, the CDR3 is TGTGCCAGCAGCCGAGACAGGGAATTCGCAGATACGCAGTATTTT.

This CDR3 is CATLGQGSGYTF. The CDR3 coding sequence is TGTGCTACTTTGGGACAGGGCTCTGGCTACACCTTC. The chain is built from TRBV30 and TRBJ1-2; 9 nucleotides match TRBD1. Germline V lookup: CDR1 GTSNPN, CDR2 SVGIG (reference sequence). CDR3 length equals 12 residues.

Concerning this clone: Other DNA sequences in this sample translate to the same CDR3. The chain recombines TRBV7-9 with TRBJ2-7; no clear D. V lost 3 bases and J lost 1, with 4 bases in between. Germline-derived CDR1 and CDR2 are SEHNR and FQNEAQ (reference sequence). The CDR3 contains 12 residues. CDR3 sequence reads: CASSLGSYEQYF. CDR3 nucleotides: TGTGCCAGCAGCTTGGGGTCCTACGAGCAGTACTTC.

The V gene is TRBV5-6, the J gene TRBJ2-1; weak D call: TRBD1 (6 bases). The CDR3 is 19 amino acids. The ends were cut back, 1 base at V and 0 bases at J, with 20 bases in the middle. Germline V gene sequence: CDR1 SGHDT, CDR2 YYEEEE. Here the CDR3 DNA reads TGTGCCAGCAGCTTGACAGGGAATCTCGTCACGAGCTCCTACAATGAGCAGTTCTTC. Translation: CASSLTGNLVTSSYNEQFF.

The CDR3 DNA sequence: TGTGCCAGCAGCTTAGGGTCTTTGTTCTATGGCTACACCTTC. This codes for CASSLGSLFYGYTF. The chain carries TRBV7-2 and TRBJ1-2; no definite D call. The ends were cut back, 1 base at V and 4 bases at J, with 10 bases in the middle. Germline V gives CDR1 SGHTA, CDR2 FQGNSA. This CDR3 spans 14 amino acids.

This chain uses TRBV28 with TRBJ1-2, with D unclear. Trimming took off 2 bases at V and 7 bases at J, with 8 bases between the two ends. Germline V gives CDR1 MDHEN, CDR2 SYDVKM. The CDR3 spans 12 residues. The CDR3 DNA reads TGTGCCAGCAGTTTAGCCGTAAGTGGCTACACCTTC. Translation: CASSLAVSGYTF.

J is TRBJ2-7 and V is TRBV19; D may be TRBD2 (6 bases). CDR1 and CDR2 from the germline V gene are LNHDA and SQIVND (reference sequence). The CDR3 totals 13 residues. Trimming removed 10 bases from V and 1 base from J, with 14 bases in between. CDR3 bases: TGTGCCACTTCTAAGGACTATTCCTACGAGCAGTACTTC. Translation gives CATSKDYSYEQYF.

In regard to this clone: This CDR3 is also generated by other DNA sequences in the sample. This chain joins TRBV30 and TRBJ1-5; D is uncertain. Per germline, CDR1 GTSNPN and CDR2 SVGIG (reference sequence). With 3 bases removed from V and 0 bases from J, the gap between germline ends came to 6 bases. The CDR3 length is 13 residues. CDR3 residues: CAWSGDSNQPQHF. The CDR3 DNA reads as TGTGCCTGGAGCGGAGATAGCAATCAGCCCCAGCATTTT.

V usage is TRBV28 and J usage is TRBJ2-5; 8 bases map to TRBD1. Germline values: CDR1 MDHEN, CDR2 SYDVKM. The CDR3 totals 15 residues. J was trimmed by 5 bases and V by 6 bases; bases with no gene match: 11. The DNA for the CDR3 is TGTGCCAGCAGGTCGGAGGACAGGGCTGTGGAGACCCAGTACTTC. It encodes CASRSEDRAVETQYF.

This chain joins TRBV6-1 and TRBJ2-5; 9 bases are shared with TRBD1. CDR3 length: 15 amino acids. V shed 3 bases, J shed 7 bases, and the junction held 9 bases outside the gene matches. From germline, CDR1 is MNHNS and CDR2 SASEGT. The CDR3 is CASSETGTGSRTQYF. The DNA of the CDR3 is TGTGCCAGCAGTGAGACCGGGACAGGGAGTCGGACCCAGTACTTC.

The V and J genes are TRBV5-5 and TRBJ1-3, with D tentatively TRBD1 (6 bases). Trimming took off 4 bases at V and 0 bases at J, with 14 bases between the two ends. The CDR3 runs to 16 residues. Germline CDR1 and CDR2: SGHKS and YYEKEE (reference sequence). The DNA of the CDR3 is TGTGCCAGCAGCCCTACCGACAGGAGCTCTGGAAACACCATATATTTT. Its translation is CASSPTDRSSGNTIYF.